This T cell receptor beta chain was profiled in a study of blood T cell repertoires in COVID-19. Across the whole study: From the United States, Italy and Spain came samples of acute and convalescent COVID-19. The cDNA or gDNA used as material had been derived from T cells, B-cell-depleted T cells, or PBMCs.

In the original processing: The authors estimated nucleated cell counts from reference gene primer amplification. Using immunoSEQ multiplex PCR, the repertoire was profiled, and TCRdb retains in-frame clones only, with some absent. The V and J calls and clone size are taken from that table; D and trimming were inferred from the DNA. The sample includes around 300,000 clones, 65% to 90% of them seen just once. Germline V gene data show CDR1 as LGHNA and CDR2 as YSLEER. The junction had 1 base not matched to a gene; V was cut back by 4 bases and J by 4 bases. The CDR3 loop spans 13 amino acids. This sequence originates from a human donor in a cohort sampled during active COVID-19. The genes are TRBV4-3 and TRBJ2-3, with TRBD2 matching 8 bases. Sample: peripheral blood. The CDR3 DNA follows: TGCGCCAGCAGCCCGCGGGAGGCAGATACGCAGTATTTT. It yields the protein CASSPREADTQYF.